This T cell receptor (beta chain) is drawn from a study of blood T cell repertoires in COVID-19. Looking at the study overall: There were acute and convalescent COVID-19 samples, and they came from the United States, Italy and Spain. In each case, the material was cDNA or gDNA derived from T cells, B-cell-depleted T cells, or PBMCs.

The sample holds one count of this clone. Germline values: CDR1 SGHTA, CDR2 FQGNSA. This CDR3 is 17 amino acids long. Trimming took 6 bases from V and 0 from J, leaving 20 bases between them. In the authors' workflow: Reference gene primer amplification gave nucleated cell count estimates. Libraries were prepared by immunoSEQ multiplex PCR; TCRdb keeps only in-frame clonotypes and omits some of them. V, J and clone size reflect that table, while D and trimming were determined from the DNA. The data hold nearly 100,000 clones, with less than 90% observed a single time. The source is a man older than 75 with acute or convalescent COVID-19. V is TRBV7-2 and J is TRBJ1-1; TRBD1 is a possible D gene (5 bases). The source material was peripheral blood. CDR3 DNA: TGTGCCAGCAGAACAGCCGGGGGATTTCGGCTGAACACTGAAGCTTTCTTT. Protein: CASRTAGGFRLNTEAFF.